This T cell receptor beta chain was observed in a study of blood T cell repertoires in COVID-19. The overall study: PBMCs, B-cell-depleted T cells, or T cells were the source of the cDNA or gDNA that made up the material.

Authors' analysis steps: Amplification with reference gene primers provided the estimates of nucleated cell counts. Sequencing was performed with immunoSEQ multiplex PCR; in TCRdb, only in-frame clones are kept and a portion is missing. The V and J calls and the clone size are those of that table, but D and trimming were determined from the DNA. The sample shows about 220,000 clones, 80% to 85% of them seen only once. This clone was observed a single time. The sequencing input was peripheral blood. This receptor was obtained from a young man with active or convalescent COVID-19.

This CDR3 reads CASSADFEPQHF. The CDR3 region has the DNA TGTGCCAGCAGCGCCGACTTTGAGCCCCAGCATTTT. This rearrangement joins TRBV2 to TRBJ1-5; D gene unclear. In germline, CDR1 is SNHLY, CDR2 FYNNEI. V dropped 6 bases and J dropped 8 bases, with 11 bases sitting between them. The CDR3 loop spans 12 amino acids.